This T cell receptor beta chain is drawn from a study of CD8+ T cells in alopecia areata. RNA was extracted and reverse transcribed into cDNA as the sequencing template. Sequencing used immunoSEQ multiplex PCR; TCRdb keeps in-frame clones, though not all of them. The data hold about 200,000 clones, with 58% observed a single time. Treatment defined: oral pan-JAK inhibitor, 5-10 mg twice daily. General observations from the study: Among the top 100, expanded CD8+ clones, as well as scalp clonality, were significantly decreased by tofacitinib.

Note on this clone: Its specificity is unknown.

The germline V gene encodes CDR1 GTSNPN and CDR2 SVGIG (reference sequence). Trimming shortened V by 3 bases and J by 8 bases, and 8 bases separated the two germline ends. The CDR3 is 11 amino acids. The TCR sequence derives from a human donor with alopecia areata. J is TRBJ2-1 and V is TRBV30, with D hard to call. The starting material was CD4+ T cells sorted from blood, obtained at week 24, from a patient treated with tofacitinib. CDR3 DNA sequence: TGTGCCTGGAGCGCCCGGTATGAGCAGTTCTTC. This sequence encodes CAWSARYEQFF.